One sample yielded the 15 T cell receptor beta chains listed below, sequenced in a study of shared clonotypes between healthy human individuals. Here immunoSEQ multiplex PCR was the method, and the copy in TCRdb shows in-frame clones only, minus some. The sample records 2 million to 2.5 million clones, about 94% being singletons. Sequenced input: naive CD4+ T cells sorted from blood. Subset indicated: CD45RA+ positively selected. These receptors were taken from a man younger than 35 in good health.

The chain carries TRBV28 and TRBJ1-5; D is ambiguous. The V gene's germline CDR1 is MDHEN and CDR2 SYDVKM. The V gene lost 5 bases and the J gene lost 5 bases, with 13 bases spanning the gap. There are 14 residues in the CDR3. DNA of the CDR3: TGTGCCAGCAGTCGACCCTCCCTCTATCAGCCCCAGCATTTT. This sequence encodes CASSRPSLYQPQHF.

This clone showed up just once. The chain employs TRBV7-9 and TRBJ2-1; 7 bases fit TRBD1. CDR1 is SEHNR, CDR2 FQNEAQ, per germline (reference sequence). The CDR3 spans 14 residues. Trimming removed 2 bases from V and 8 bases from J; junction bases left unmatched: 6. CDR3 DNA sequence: TGTGCCAGCAGCTTATTACAGGGGAAGTATGAGCAGTTCTTC. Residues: CASSLLQGKYEQFF.

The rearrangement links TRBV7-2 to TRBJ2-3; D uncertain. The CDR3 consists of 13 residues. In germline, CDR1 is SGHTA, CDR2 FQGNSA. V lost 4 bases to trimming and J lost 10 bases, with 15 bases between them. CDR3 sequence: CASSSPPRTPQYF. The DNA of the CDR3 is TGTGCCAGCAGCTCCCCGCCCCGAACTCCGCAGTATTTT.

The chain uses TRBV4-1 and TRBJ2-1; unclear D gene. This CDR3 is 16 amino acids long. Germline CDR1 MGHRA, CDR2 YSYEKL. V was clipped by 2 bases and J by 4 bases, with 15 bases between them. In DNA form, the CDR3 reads TGCGCCAGCAGCCAACCTCGGCAGTCCCCTTACAATGAGCAGTTCTTC. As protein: CASSQPRQSPYNEQFF.

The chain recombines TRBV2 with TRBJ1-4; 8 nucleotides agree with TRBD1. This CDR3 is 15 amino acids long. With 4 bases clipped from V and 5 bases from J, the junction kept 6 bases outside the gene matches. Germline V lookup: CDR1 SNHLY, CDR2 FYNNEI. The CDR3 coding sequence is TGTGCCAGCAGTGGGCGGACAGGGCGGAATGAAAAACTGTTTTTT. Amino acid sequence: CASSGRTGRNEKLFF.

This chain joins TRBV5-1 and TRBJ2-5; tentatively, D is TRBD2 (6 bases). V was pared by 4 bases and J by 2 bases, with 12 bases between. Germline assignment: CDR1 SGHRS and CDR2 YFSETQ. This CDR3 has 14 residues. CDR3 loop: CASSPGGVQETQYF. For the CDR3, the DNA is TGCGCCAGCAGCCCCGGCGGGGTTCAAGAGACCCAGTACTTC. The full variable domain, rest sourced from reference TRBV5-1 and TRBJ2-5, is KAGVTQTPRYLIKTRGQQVTLSCSPISGHRSVSWYQQTPGQGLQFLFEYFSETQRNKGNFPGRFSGRQFSNSRSEMNVSTLELGDSALYLCASSPGGVQETQYFGPGTRLLVL.

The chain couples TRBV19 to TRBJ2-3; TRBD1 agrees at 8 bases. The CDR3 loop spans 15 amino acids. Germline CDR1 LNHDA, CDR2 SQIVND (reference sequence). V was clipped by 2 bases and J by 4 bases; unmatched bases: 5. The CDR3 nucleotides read TGTGCCAGTAGTATAAGGACAGGGAGGTCAGATACGCAGTATTTT. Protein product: CASSIRTGRSDTQYF.

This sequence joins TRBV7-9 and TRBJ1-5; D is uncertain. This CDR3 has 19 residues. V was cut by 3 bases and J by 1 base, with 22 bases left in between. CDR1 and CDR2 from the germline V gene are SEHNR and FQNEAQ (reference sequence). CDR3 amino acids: CASSFVSFLSTASNQPQHF. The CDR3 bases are TGTGCCAGCAGCTTTGTCTCGTTTCTCTCGACCGCAAGCAATCAGCCCCAGCATTTT.

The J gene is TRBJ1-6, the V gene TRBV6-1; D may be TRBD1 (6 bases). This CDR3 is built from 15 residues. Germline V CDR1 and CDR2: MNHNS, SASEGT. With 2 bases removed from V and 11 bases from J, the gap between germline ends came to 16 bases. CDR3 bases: TGTGCCAGCAGTGAAATAGCACAGGGTAGGACACCCCTCCACTTT. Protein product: CASSEIAQGRTPLHF.

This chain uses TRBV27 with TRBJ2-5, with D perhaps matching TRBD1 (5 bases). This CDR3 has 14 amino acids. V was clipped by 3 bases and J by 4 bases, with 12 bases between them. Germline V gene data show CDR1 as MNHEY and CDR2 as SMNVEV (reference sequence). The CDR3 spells CASSLGQGPETQYF. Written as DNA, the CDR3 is TGTGCCAGCAGTTTGGGGCAGGGCCCAGAGACCCAGTACTTC.

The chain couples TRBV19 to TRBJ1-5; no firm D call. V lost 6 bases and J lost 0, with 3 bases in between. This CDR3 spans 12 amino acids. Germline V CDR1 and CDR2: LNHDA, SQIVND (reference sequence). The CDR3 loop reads CASRASNQPQHF. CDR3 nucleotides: TGTGCCAGTAGAGCTAGCAATCAGCCCCAGCATTTT.

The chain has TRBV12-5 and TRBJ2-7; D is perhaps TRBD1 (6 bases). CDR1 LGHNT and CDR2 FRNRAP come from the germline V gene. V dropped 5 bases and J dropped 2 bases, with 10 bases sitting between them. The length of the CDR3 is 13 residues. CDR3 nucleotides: TGTGCTAGTGGTCGGGACACACCCTACGAGCAGTACTTC. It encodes CASGRDTPYEQYF.

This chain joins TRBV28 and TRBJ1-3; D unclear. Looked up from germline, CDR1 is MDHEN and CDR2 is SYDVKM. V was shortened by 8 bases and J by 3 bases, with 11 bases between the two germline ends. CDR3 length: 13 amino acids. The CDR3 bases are TGTGCCAGCCACGGAGCCTTTGGAAACACCATATATTTT. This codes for CASHGAFGNTIYF.

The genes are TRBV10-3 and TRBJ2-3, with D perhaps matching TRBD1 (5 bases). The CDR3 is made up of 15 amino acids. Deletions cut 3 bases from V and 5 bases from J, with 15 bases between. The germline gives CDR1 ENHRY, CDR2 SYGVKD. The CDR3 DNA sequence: TGTGCCATCAGTGAAGGAGTCAGGGAAGGAGATACGCAGTATTTT. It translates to CAISEGVREGDTQYF.

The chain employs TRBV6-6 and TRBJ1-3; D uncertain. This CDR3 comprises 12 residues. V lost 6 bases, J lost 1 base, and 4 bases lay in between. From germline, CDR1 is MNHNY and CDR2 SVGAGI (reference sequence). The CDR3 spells CASSKSGNTIYF. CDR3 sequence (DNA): TGTGCCAGCAGCAAGTCTGGAAACACCATATATTTT.